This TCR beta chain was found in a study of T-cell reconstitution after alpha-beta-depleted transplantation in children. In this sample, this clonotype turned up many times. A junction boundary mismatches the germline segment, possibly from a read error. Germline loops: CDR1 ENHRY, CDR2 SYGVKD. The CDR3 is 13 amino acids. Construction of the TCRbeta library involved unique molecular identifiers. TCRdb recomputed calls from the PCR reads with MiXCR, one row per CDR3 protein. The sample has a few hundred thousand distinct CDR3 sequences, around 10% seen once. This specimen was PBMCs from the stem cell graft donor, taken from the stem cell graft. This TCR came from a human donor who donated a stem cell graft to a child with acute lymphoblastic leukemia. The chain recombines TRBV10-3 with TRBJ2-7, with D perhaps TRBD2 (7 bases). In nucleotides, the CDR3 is TGTGCCATCAGTGGGGGGCAAGGGAGGGGTTCGCACTTC. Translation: CAISGGQGRGSHF.